Listed below are T cell receptor beta chains from one sample, sequenced in a study of T-cell memory formation after mild COVID-19. TCRdb recomputed calls from the 5' RACE reads with MiXCR, one row per CDR3 protein. In the table there are hundreds of thousands of distinct CDR3 sequences, roughly a fifth of which are singletons. The sequenced sample consisted of PBMCs or a T cell subset sorted from them (not recorded which). The receptors originated from an adult woman who had mild COVID-19 (a few samples of this study predate the infection). Cell type and time point are not known. The CDR3 runs from the conserved cysteine through the conserved F or W. The order of the fields is clone size, V gene, D gene, J gene, CDR3 protein, CDR3 DNA. The D gene is left open where the match is weak. A clone size is listed for some rows: how often the clone was seen (once, few, many), or a class if it is expanded.

>NA|TRBV7-6|NA|TRBJ2-3
CASSFVEGPEPDTQYF
TGTGCCAGCAGCTTTGTTGAAGGACCAGAGCCAGATACGCAGTATTTT
>NA|TRBV7-9|NA|TRBJ2-1
CASSSAVGEQFF
TGTGCCAGCAGCTCCGCCGTGGGTGAGCAGTTCTTC
>NA|TRBV15|NA|TRBJ2-5
CATSRVPPGETQYF
TGTGCCACCAGCAGAGTACCCCCGGGGGAGACCCAGTACTTC
>few|TRBV5-6|NA|TRBJ1-5
CASSLYGGSNQPQHF
TGTGCCAGCAGCTTATACGGCGGAAGCAATCAGCCCCAGCATTTT
>NA|TRBV29-1|NA|TRBJ2-3
CSVEFPSRGFGTDTQYF
TGCAGCGTTGAGTTTCCGTCTAGGGGATTTGGCACAGATACGCAGTATTTT
>few|TRBV12-3/TRBV12-4|TRBD1|TRBJ2-1
CASRPDRAKGNEQFF
TGTGCCAGCAGACCGGACAGGGCGAAAGGCAATGAGCAGTTCTTC
>NA|TRBV6-6|NA|TRBJ2-3
CASSYKSADTQYF
TGTGCCAGCAGTTATAAAAGCGCAGATACGCAGTATTTT
>NA|TRBV5-1|NA|TRBJ2-7
CASSFQSSSYEQYF
TGCGCCAGCAGCTTCCAGAGCAGCTCCTACGAGCAGTACTTC
>few|TRBV7-2|TRBD2|TRBJ2-1
CASSSPRIASGKSSYNEQFF
TGTGCCAGCAGCTCTCCCCGGATAGCTAGCGGGAAAAGCTCCTACAATGAGCAGTTCTTC
>few|TRBV30|NA|TRBJ2-7
CAWSVQAGRQYF
TGTGCCTGGAGTGTACAGGCAGGGAGACAGTACTTC
>few|TRBV20-1|NA|TRBJ2-7
CSASDGTGTPYEQYF
TGCAGTGCTAGCGATGGCACCGGGACACCCTACGAGCAGTACTTC
>few|TRBV11-2|NA|TRBJ1-1
CASSLVRGYTEAFF
TGTGCCAGCAGCTTAGTGCGGGGGTACACTGAAGCTTTCTTT
>NA|TRBV20-1|NA|TRBJ1-5
CSARNGLNQPQHF
TGCAGTGCTAGAAATGGTTTAAATCAGCCCCAACATTTT
>NA|TRBV3-1|TRBD1|TRBJ1-1
CASSLMTGSEAFF
TGTGCCAGCAGCTTAATGACAGGGTCTGAAGCTTTCTTT
>NA|TRBV11-3|NA|TRBJ2-3
CASSWGGGNWADTQYF
TGTGCCAGCAGCTGGGGGGGCGGAAACTGGGCAGATACGCAGTATTTT
>NA|TRBV7-3|NA|TRBJ2-2
CASSSDPALTGELFF
TGTGCCAGCAGCTCGGACCCCGCCCTCACCGGGGAGCTGTTTTTT
>NA|TRBV12-3/TRBV12-4|NA|TRBJ1-4
CASWAQQNEKLFF
TGTGCAAGCTGGGCACAGCAGAATGAAAAACTGTTTTTT
>NA|TRBV20-1|NA|TRBJ2-1
CSASPPTSRYNEQFF
TGCAGTGCTAGCCCCCCCACTAGCCGCTACAATGAGCAGTTCTTC
>NA|TRBV6-1|TRBD2|TRBJ2-7
CASSEPGLAGPYEQYF
TGTGCCAGCAGTGAGCCGGGACTAGCGGGACCCTACGAGCAGTACTTC
>few|TRBV5-1|TRBD1|TRBJ1-2
CASSLDGQGGYGYTF
TGCGCCAGCAGCTTGGATGGACAGGGCGGCTATGGCTACACCTTC
>NA|TRBV7-6|TRBD2|TRBJ2-3
CASSLAGGPVDTQYF
TGTGCCAGCAGCTTAGCGGGAGGGCCGGTGGATACGCAGTATTTT
>few|TRBV4-1|TRBD2|TRBJ2-5
CASSHLSGGEETQYF
TGCGCCAGCAGCCACCTTAGCGGGGGAGAAGAGACCCAGTACTTC
>NA|TRBV2|NA|TRBJ2-3
CASTLKVGERTDTQYF
TGTGCCAGCACTCTTAAGGTGGGGGAGCGCACAGATACGCAGTATTTT
>few|TRBV5-1|NA|TRBJ2-3
CASSLSEGGRADTQYF
TGCGCCAGCAGCTTAAGTGAGGGGGGCCGGGCAGATACGCAGTATTTT
>NA|TRBV4-3|TRBD2|TRBJ2-7
CASSQIAGGPNEQYF
TGCGCCAGCAGCCAGATAGCGGGAGGCCCCAACGAGCAGTACTTC
>NA|TRBV27|TRBD1|TRBJ1-1
CASRPFRWEEGGDVEAFF
TGTGCCAGCAGGCCGTTTCGGTGGGAGGAAGGGGGCGATGTAGAAGCTTTCTTT
>few|TRBV7-3|TRBD2|TRBJ2-3
CASSPHKIAGGQTDTQYF
TGTGCCAGCAGCCCACATAAAATAGCGGGGGGGCAAACAGATACGCAGTATTTT
>few|TRBV7-9|NA|TRBJ2-2
CASSLVPSTGELFF
TGTGCCAGCAGCTTAGTCCCGAGTACCGGGGAGCTGTTTTTT
>NA|TRBV20-1|NA|TRBJ1-1
CSASLDSMNTEAFF
TGCAGTGCTAGTCTCGACAGTATGAACACTGAAGCTTTCTTT
>few|TRBV11-3|NA|TRBJ2-3
CASSLESRFFDTQYF
TGTGCCAGCAGCTTAGAATCGCGGTTCTTCGATACGCAGTATTTT
>few|TRBV20-1|TRBD1|TRBJ2-1
CIIGTGPYNEQFF
TGCATCATCGGGACAGGGCCTTACAATGAGCAGTTCTTC
>few|TRBV4-1|NA|TRBJ2-5
CASSQVPWGDQETQYF
TGCGCCAGCAGCCAAGTCCCCTGGGGGGATCAAGAGACCCAGTACTTC
>NA|TRBV4-1|TRBD1|TRBJ1-4
CASSRIPTGFNEKLFF
TGCGCCAGCAGCCGGATCCCGACAGGGTTTAATGAAAAACTGTTTTTT
>NA|TRBV6-2/TRBV6-3|NA|TRBJ1-1
CASSYVQPNTEAFF
TGTGCCAGCAGTTACGTGCAGCCGAACACTGAAGCTTTCTTT
>NA|TRBV7-7|TRBD1|TRBJ2-7
CASSLGDRVGEQYF
TGTGCTAGCAGCTTGGGCGACAGGGTCGGCGAGCAGTACTTC
>few|TRBV5-4|TRBD1|TRBJ1-2
CASIPQGGRSGYTF
TGTGCCAGCATCCCCCAGGGGGGAAGGTCTGGCTACACCTTC
>many|TRBV15|NA|TRBJ2-5
CATSRDPQSQETQYF
TGTGCCACCAGCAGAGATCCCCAGAGCCAAGAGACCCAGTACTTC
>few|TRBV27|NA|TRBJ2-7
CASSRNYYEQYF
TGTGCCAGCAGTAGGAACTATTACGAGCAGTACTTC
>NA|TRBV20-1|NA|TRBJ2-1
CSARTTWNEQFF
TGCAGTGCTAGGACTACCTGGAATGAGCAGTTCTTC
>NA|TRBV10-3|TRBD1|TRBJ1-2
CAISDPRQGKSYGYTF
TGTGCCATCAGTGACCCCCGACAGGGAAAGAGCTATGGCTACACCTTC
>NA|TRBV30|NA|TRBJ1-3
CAWSVGRSGNTIYF
TGTGCCTGGAGTGTTGGTCGCTCTGGAAACACCATATATTTT
>few|TRBV7-2|NA|TRBJ2-5
CASSLDVRRDPQYF
TGTGCCAGCAGCTTAGATGTTAGGCGGGATCCCCAGTACTTC
>few|TRBV20-1|TRBD2|TRBJ2-1
CSARGLDGGAYNEQFF
TGCAGTGCTAGGGGATTGGACGGGGGGGCCTACAATGAGCAGTTCTTC
>few|TRBV6-2/TRBV6-3|TRBD2|TRBJ2-1
CASSYMGLTNNEQFF
TGTGCCAGCAGTTACATGGGACTAACCAACAATGAGCAGTTCTTC
>NA|TRBV24-1|TRBD2|TRBJ2-1
CATSDPLAGGLGEQFF
TGTGCCACCAGTGATCCCCTAGCGGGAGGGTTAGGTGAGCAGTTCTTC
>NA|TRBV7-9|TRBD2|TRBJ2-1
CASSAPTSGSKNEQFF
TGTGCCAGCAGCGCCCCGACTAGCGGGAGCAAGAATGAGCAGTTCTTC
>few|TRBV11-3|NA|TRBJ2-3
CASSLRLGGQDTQYF
TGTGCCAGCAGCTTAAGGCTGGGTGGTCAGGATACGCAGTATTTT
>NA|TRBV18|NA|TRBJ2-1
CASSPLEGLSYNEQFF
TGTGCCAGCTCACCCCTCGAGGGGCTCTCCTACAATGAGCAGTTCTTC
>NA|TRBV15|TRBD1|TRBJ1-2
CATSRDHLGQGVVGGYTF
TGTGCCACCAGCAGAGATCACTTGGGACAGGGAGTTGTTGGTGGCTACACCTTC
>few|TRBV10-3|NA|TRBJ1-5
CAIKGSREGQPQHF
TGTGCCATCAAAGGTAGCAGGGAGGGCCAGCCCCAGCATTTT
>NA|TRBV18|NA|TRBJ1-2
CASSPPDKSNYGYTF
TGTGCCAGCTCACCACCGGACAAATCTAACTATGGCTACACCTTC
>few|TRBV9|NA|TRBJ2-5
CASSVGSGTSQETQYF
TGTGCCAGCAGCGTAGGGAGTGGAACTAGCCAAGAGACCCAGTACTTC
>NA|TRBV5-1|TRBD1|TRBJ2-5
CASSPSGTGGGGTQYF
TGCGCCAGCAGCCCCAGTGGTACAGGGGGCGGCGGGACCCAGTACTTC
>NA|TRBV20-1|NA|TRBJ2-1
CSAIGNRIRNEQFF
TGCAGTGCTATAGGCAACAGGATAAGGAATGAGCAGTTCTTC
>NA|TRBV29-1|TRBD1|TRBJ2-7
CSAQGARGYEQYF
TGCAGCGCACAGGGGGCAAGAGGCTACGAGCAGTACTTC
>NA|TRBV6-5|NA|TRBJ1-6
CATFKDSSNSPLHF
TGTGCCACCTTCAAGGACAGTAGTAATTCACCCCTCCACTTT
>NA|TRBV30|NA|TRBJ1-5
CAWSTMGVRNQPQHF
TGTGCCTGGAGTACGATGGGGGTTCGCAATCAGCCCCAGCATTTT
>NA|TRBV20-1|NA|TRBJ2-7
CSAPDWAGTYEQYF
TGCAGTGCCCCGGACTGGGCGGGTACCTACGAGCAGTACTTC
>few|TRBV27|NA|TRBJ1-1
CASSLGRLMNTEAFF
TGTGCCAGCAGTTTAGGACGTTTAATGAACACTGAAGCTTTCTTT